Listed below are T cell receptor beta chains from one sample, sequenced in a study of blood T cell repertoires in COVID-19. Clones were sequenced by immunoSEQ multiplex PCR, and TCRdb holds only the in-frame ones, with some missing. The repertoire holds 200,000 to 250,000 clones, with around 81% as singletons. The sample taken for sequencing was peripheral blood. The receptor set was obtained from a woman in her sixties or seventies with acute or convalescent COVID-19. CDR3s include the opening cysteine and the closing phenylalanine or tryptophan. Fields, in order: D gene, J gene, CDR3 length, V gene, clone size, CDR3 protein, CDR3 DNA. A D gene is named only where the DNA matches it firmly. Only some rows state a clone size, as once, few, many or a class for expanded clones.

>TRBD2|TRBJ2-7|14|TRBV7-6|-
CASSLLAGWDEQYF
TGTGCCAGCAGCTTATTAGCGGGGTGGGACGAGCAGTACTTC
>TRBD1|TRBJ2-2|15|TRBV18|once
CASSRGTGGSGELFF
TGTGCCAGCTCACGAGGGACAGGGGGCTCCGGGGAGCTGTTTTTT
>-|TRBJ1-6|15|TRBV11-2|-
CASSLVGTSNSPLHF
TGTGCCAGCAGCTTAGTGGGGACAAGTAATTCACCCCTCCACTTT
>TRBD2|TRBJ2-7|15|TRBV4-3|-
CASSQEGLADYEQYF
TGCGCCAGCAGCCAAGAAGGGCTAGCGGATTACGAGCAGTACTTC
>-|TRBJ1-1|13|TRBV6-5|few
CASSYQGGYEAFF
TGTGCCAGCAGTTACCAAGGCGGATATGAAGCTTTCTTT
>TRBD2|TRBJ2-5|16|TRBV5-1|-
CASSWRGGGPQETQYF
TGCGCCAGCAGCTGGCGCGGCGGGGGGCCCCAAGAGACCCAGTACTTC
>-|TRBJ2-1|14|TRBV24-1|-
CATSDSQGYNEQFF
TGTGCCACCAGTGATTCTCAGGGTTACAATGAGCAGTTCTTC
>TRBD1|TRBJ1-2|14|TRBV18|-
CASSPGDRNYGYTF
TGTGCCAGCTCACCTGGGGACAGGAACTATGGCTACACCTTC
>-|TRBJ2-5|11|TRBV6-2/TRBV6-3|-
CASSYGGTQYF
TGTGCCAGCAGTTACGGAGGGACCCAGTACTTC
>TRBD1|TRBJ1-2|13|TRBV7-2|-
CASSFDRDYGYTF
TGTGCCAGCAGCTTCGACAGGGACTATGGCTACACCTTC
>-|TRBJ1-1|11|TRBV20-1|-
CSARGSGEAFF
TGCAGTGCCAGGGGAAGCGGTGAAGCTTTCTTT
>-|TRBJ2-7|15|TRBV27|-
CASSLLQAPSYEQYF
TGTGCCAGCAGTTTATTACAGGCCCCCTCCTACGAGCAGTACTTC
>-|TRBJ1-4|14|TRBV7-2|-
CASSLSATNEKLFF
TGTGCCAGCAGCTTGTCTGCAACTAATGAAAAACTGTTTTTT
>TRBD2|TRBJ2-1|16|TRBV9|-
CASSVGTSGGEGEQFF
TGTGCCAGCAGCGTAGGAACTAGCGGGGGGGAAGGGGAGCAGTTCTTC
>TRBD1|TRBJ1-2|14|TRBV5-5|-
CASSFGTGGTGYTF
TGTGCCAGCAGCTTCGGGACAGGGGGAACTGGCTACACCTTC
>-|TRBJ1-4|13|TRBV18|-
CASSLQVNEKLFF
TGTGCCAGCTCACTACAGGTTAATGAAAAACTGTTTTTT